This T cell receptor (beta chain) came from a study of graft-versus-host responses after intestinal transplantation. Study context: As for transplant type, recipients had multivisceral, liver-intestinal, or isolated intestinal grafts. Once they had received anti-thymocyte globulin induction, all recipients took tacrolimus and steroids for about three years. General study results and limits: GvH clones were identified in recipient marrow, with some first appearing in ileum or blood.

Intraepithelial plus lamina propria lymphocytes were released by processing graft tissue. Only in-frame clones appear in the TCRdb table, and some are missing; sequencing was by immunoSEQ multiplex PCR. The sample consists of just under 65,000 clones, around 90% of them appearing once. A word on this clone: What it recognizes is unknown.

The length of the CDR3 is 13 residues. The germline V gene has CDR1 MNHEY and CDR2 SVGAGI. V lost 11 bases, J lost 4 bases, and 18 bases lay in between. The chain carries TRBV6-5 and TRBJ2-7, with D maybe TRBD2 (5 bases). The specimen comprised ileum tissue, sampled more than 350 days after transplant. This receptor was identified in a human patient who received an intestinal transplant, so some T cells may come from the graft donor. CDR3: CACQSEGGYEQYF. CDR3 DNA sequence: TGTGCCTGTCAGAGTGAGGGCGGGTACGAGCAGTACTTC.